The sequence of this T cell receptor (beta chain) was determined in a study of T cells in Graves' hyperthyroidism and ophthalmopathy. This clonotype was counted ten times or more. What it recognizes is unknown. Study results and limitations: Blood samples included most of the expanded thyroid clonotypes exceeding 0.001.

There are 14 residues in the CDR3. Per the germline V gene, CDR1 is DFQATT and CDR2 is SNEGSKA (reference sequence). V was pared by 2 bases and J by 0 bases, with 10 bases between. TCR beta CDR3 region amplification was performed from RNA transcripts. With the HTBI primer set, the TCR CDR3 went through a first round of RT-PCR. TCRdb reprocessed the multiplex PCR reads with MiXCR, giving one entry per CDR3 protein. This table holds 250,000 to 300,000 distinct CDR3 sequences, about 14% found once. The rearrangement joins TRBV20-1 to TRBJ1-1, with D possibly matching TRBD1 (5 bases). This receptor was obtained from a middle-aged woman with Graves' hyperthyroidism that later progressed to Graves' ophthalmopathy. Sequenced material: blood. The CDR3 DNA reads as TGCAGTGCTAGAATCCAGGGCTTGAACACTGAAGCTTTCTTT. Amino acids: CSARIQGLNTEAFF.